The 19 T cell receptor beta chains given below trace back to one sample, sequenced in a study of patients and donors after allogeneic stem cell transplantation. TCRdb used MiXCR to reprocess the RT-PCR reads, holding one entry per CDR3 protein. This table has a few hundred thousand distinct CDR3 sequences, roughly 13% appearing once. The sample taken for sequencing was blood, either unsorted or a sorted T cell fraction (not recorded which). Source of these receptors: a human donor who was either an allogeneic HSCT recipient or a stem cell or donor lymphocyte infusion donor (not recorded which). It is not recorded whose cells these are; they may come from a transplant donor.

The chain has TRBV19 and TRBJ2-7, with 7 bases fitting TRBD2. V shed 1 base, J shed 2 bases, and the junction held 2 bases outside the gene matches. The germline gives CDR1 LNHDA, CDR2 SQIVND (reference sequence). The CDR3 loop spans 14 amino acids. DNA of the CDR3: TGTGCCAGTAGTATAGTGGGAGGGACCTACGAGCAGTACTTC. Its protein product is CASSIVGGTYEQYF.

At least ten counts were recorded for this clonotype. The CDR3 spells CASSMGQGAGTGELFF. Written as DNA, the CDR3 is TGTGCCAGTAGTATGGGGCAGGGGGCGGGCACCGGGGAGCTGTTTTTT. The chain uses TRBV19 and TRBJ2-2, with TRBD1 identical over 8 bases. The CDR3 runs 16 residues. J lost 4 bases, V lost 3 bases, and 7 bases had no gene match. Looked up from germline, CDR1 is LNHDA and CDR2 is SQIVND (reference sequence).

There are a few counts of this clonotype. The chain joins TRBV19 to TRBJ1-2, with D possibly TRBD1 on 5 matching bases. CDR1 is LNHDA, CDR2 SQIVND, per germline (reference sequence). This CDR3 spans 13 amino acids. V was shortened by 3 bases and J by 8 bases, with 13 bases between the two germline ends. Written as DNA, the CDR3 is TGTGCCAGTAGTATTACCGCAGGGAAAGGCTACACCTTC. Its translation is CASSITAGKGYTF.

The rearrangement links TRBV9 to TRBJ1-6; D is perhaps TRBD1 (6 bases). Trimming shortened V by 0 bases and J by 8 bases, and 12 bases separated the two germline ends. Germline CDR1 SGDLS, CDR2 YYNGEE. There are 15 residues in the CDR3. The CDR3 spells CASSVAAGADSPLHF. The CDR3, as DNA: TGTGCCAGCAGCGTAGCGGCAGGGGCGGATTCACCCCTCCACTTT.

The chain has TRBV3-1 and TRBJ2-1; D gene unclear. In germline, CDR1 is LGHDT, CDR2 YNNKEL (reference sequence). The CDR3 runs to 15 residues. Trimming left V 8 bases short and J 0 bases short, with 14 bases between. This chain's CDR3 is CASSGPASSYNEQFF. CDR3 DNA: TGTGCCAGCTCCGGGCCCGCGAGCTCCTACAATGAGCAGTTCTTC.

In this sample, this clonotype turned up many times. The chain links TRBV5-1 to TRBJ2-1; D perhaps matches TRBD1 (5 bases). Germline loops: CDR1 SGHRS, CDR2 YFSETQ. Trimming pared 0 bases from V and 4 bases from J, leaving 8 bases between. CDR3 size: 14 residues. CDR3 DNA: TGCGCCAGCAGCTTGGAGGGGAAATACAATGAGCAGTTCTTC. Protein: CASSLEGKYNEQFF.

The sample holds a few counts of this clonotype. The chain couples TRBV5-1 to TRBJ1-6; D is uncertain. Between the trimmed V and J ends, which lost 4 bases and 9 bases, there was a span of 14 bases. In germline, CDR1 is SGHRS, CDR2 YFSETQ. This CDR3 spans 14 amino acids. The CDR3 coding sequence is TGCGCCAGCAGCCGAACTGACGAGGCTTCACCCCTCCACTTT. This codes for CASSRTDEASPLHF.

V usage is TRBV7-9 and J usage is TRBJ2-5; D is undetermined. Trimming removed 5 bases from V and 0 bases from J, with 4 bases in between. Germline V gives CDR1 SEHNR, CDR2 FQNEAQ (reference sequence). This CDR3 region has 12 residues. The CDR3 region has the DNA TGTGCCAGCAGCCGGGACCAAGAGACCCAGTACTTC. Its translation is CASSRDQETQYF.

The CDR3 DNA reads TGTGCCAGCAGCGTAGAGGCGGGCAGGGAGACAGATACGCAGTATTTT. Encoded protein: CASSVEAGRETDTQYF. The chain couples TRBV9 to TRBJ2-3; D possibly uses TRBD1 or TRBD2 (5 bases each). The CDR3 consists of 16 residues. The V end lost 0 bases, the J end lost 3 bases, and 14 bases lay between the germline ends. Per germline, CDR1 SGDLS and CDR2 YYNGEE.

J is TRBJ2-3 and V is TRBV7-2; D possibly corresponds to TRBD1 (5 bases). This CDR3 is built from 14 residues. Trimming shortened V by 2 bases and J by 3 bases, and 9 bases separated the two germline ends. The germline CDR1 and CDR2 sequences are SGHTA and FQGNSA. The CDR3 sequence: CASSLSGQTDTQYF. CDR3 DNA sequence: TGTGCCAGCAGCTTATCAGGGCAAACAGATACGCAGTATTTT.

This clonotype was detected ten times or more. The J gene is TRBJ1-2, the V gene TRBV15, with D possibly matching TRBD1 (5 bases). CDR1 is LNHNV, CDR2 YYDKDF, per germline (reference sequence). Trimming removed 3 bases from V and 5 bases from J, with 19 bases in between. This CDR3 has 16 residues. This CDR3 is CATSRPDGRGVYGYTF. The CDR3 DNA is TGTGCCACCAGCAGGCCTGACGGGCGGGGGGTATATGGCTACACCTTC.

This clonotype was recorded a few times. J is TRBJ2-7 and V is TRBV11-2; 12 nucleotides align to TRBD2. Germline V gene data show CDR1 as SGHAT and CDR2 as FQNNGV. V was pared by 1 base and J by 2 bases, with 9 bases of the junction left unmatched. The CDR3 has 18 amino acids. The CDR3 loop reads CASSLVTSGGFSTYEQYF. CDR3 sequence (DNA): TGTGCCAGCAGCTTAGTTACTAGCGGGGGGTTTAGTACCTACGAGCAGTACTTC.

This clonotype was counted only a few times. V usage is TRBV15 and J usage is TRBJ2-3; 7 bases match TRBD2. Germline values: CDR1 LNHNV, CDR2 YYDKDF (reference sequence). The CDR3 is 13 residues long. V trimming: 8 bases; J trimming: 2 bases; junction bases outside the gene matches: 4. The CDR3 region is CATLREPTDTQYF. The CDR3 bases are TGTGCCACCTTGCGGGAGCCCACAGATACGCAGTATTTT.

This clonotype turned up a few times. J is TRBJ1-6 and V is TRBV6-1, with a possible D match to TRBD1 (6 bases). This CDR3 has 14 residues. From germline, CDR1 is MNHNS and CDR2 SASEGT. V lost 10 bases and J 6 bases, leaving 16 bases between the germline ends. In DNA, the CDR3 is TGTGCCACCGAGGCAGGGGCTGGTAATTCACCCCTCCACTTT. Translation: CATEAGAGNSPLHF.

This clonotype was observed a few times. J is TRBJ2-1 and V is TRBV7-9, with D perhaps being TRBD1 or TRBD2 (5 bases each). CDR1 SEHNR and CDR2 FQNEAQ come from the germline V gene (reference sequence). The CDR3 is 15 residues long. The V gene lost 1 base and the J gene lost 6 bases, with 13 bases spanning the gap. DNA for the CDR3: TGTGCCAGCAGCTTAGGGGACCTGGGCGTCAATGAGCAGTTCTTC. Encoded protein: CASSLGDLGVNEQFF.

This clonotype was observed a handful of times. J is TRBJ2-1 and V is TRBV11-2; D is possibly TRBD1 (6 bases). V was pared by 3 bases and J by 10 bases, with 7 bases between. This CDR3 contains 11 residues. CDR1 is SGHAT and CDR2 is FQNNGV in the germline V gene. The CDR3 coding sequence is TGTGCCAGCAGCTTTGGGACAGAGCAGTTCTTC. It specifies CASSFGTEQFF.

The chain has TRBV6-2 or TRBV6-3 and TRBJ2-1, with 9 nucleotides matching TRBD1. This CDR3 spans 13 amino acids. Germline V gene data show CDR1 as MNHEY and CDR2 as SVGEGT. V gave up 5 bases and J gave up 9 bases; unmatched junction bases: 5. The CDR3 DNA is TGTGCCAGCAGTCGGGACAGGGTAGCTGAGCAGTTCTTC. It translates to CASSRDRVAEQFF.

This clonotype came up many times. The chain employs TRBV5-1 and TRBJ2-3; D tentatively fits TRBD1 or TRBD2 (6 bases each). This CDR3 comprises 17 residues. With 7 bases removed from V and 4 bases from J, the gap between germline ends came to 25 bases. CDR1 is SGHRS, CDR2 YFSETQ, per germline. CDR3 sequence: CASCLGGGGNVADTQYF. CDR3 in DNA: TGCGCCAGCTGTCTGGGAGGAGGGGGAAATGTGGCAGATACGCAGTATTTT. Together with reference TRBV5-1 and TRBJ2-3, the CDR3 gives the full variable domain: KAGVTQTPRYLIKTRGQQVTLSCSPISGHRSVSWYQQTPGQGLQFLFEYFSETQRNKGNFPGRFSGRQFSNSRSEMNVSTLELGDSALYLCASCLGGGGNVADTQYFGPGTRLTVL.

This clonotype was seen more than once but under ten times. This sequence joins TRBV30 and TRBJ2-1; 9 bases match TRBD2. V lost 1 base, J lost 8 bases, and 15 bases stayed unmatched. CDR1 is GTSNPN and CDR2 is SVGIG in the germline V gene (reference sequence). There are 17 residues in the CDR3. The CDR3 loop is CAWSGLGLAGSLHEQFF. CDR3 nucleotides: TGTGCCTGGAGTGGCTTGGGGCTAGCGGGGAGTCTCCATGAGCAGTTCTTC.